Presented here are 25 T cell receptor beta chains from one specimen sequenced in a study of blood T cell repertoires in COVID-19. Assay: immunoSEQ multiplex PCR; the TCRdb copy retains only in-frame clones and omits some. The data show some 50,000 clones, less than 95% seen once. Sequencing was carried out using peripheral blood. These receptor sequences come from a man between 65 and 85 years old with active COVID-19.

The chain is built from TRBV6-5 and TRBJ1-5; 9 bases fit TRBD1. CDR1 MNHEY and CDR2 SVGAGI come from the germline V gene. V was pared by 9 bases and J by 6 bases, with 9 bases of the junction left unmatched. This CDR3 is built from 14 residues. The CDR3 is CASDQQGAGQPQHF. The CDR3 DNA reads as TGTGCCAGTGACCAACAGGGGGCAGGTCAGCCCCAGCATTTT.

J is TRBJ2-5 and V is TRBV10-3; 9 bases align to TRBD2. Losses at the gene ends were 10 bases for V and 2 bases for J; bases not matched to a gene: 5. This CDR3 contains 13 residues. Germline assignment: CDR1 ENHRY and CDR2 SYGVKD. CDR3 residues: CATKGLAQETQYF. The DNA of the CDR3 is TGTGCCACTAAAGGACTAGCGCAAGAGACCCAGTACTTC.

The chain has TRBV6-5 and TRBJ1-4; D is perhaps TRBD1 (5 bases). V dropped 5 bases and J dropped 7 bases, with 17 bases sitting between them. CDR3 length: 15 amino acids. Germline CDR1 reads MNHEY; CDR2 reads SVGAGI. The CDR3 loop reads CASSPQGMRGEKLFF. The CDR3 bases are TGTGCCAGCAGTCCGCAGGGAATGAGAGGTGAAAAACTGTTTTTT.

The chain employs TRBV7-2 and TRBJ2-7; 10 nucleotides align to TRBD2. This CDR3 contains 15 residues. Germline-derived CDR1 and CDR2 are SGHTA and FQGNSA. V dropped 8 bases and J dropped 1; count of bases not matched to a gene: 8. CDR3: CASSLAGGPSYEQYF. CDR3 coding DNA: TGTGCCAGCTCATTAGCGGGGGGCCCTTCCTACGAGCAGTACTTC. The entire variable domain, with the rest obtained from reference TRBV7-2 and TRBJ2-7, is as follows: GAGVSQSPSNKVTEKGKDVELRCDPISGHTALYWYRQSLGQGLEFLIYFQGNSAPDKSGLPSDRFSAERTGGSVSTLTIQRTQQEDSAVYLCASSLAGGPSYEQYFGPGTRLTVT.

The chain recombines TRBV5-1 with TRBJ2-3; weak D call: TRBD1 (6 bases). There are 15 residues in the CDR3. V lost 0 bases to trimming and J lost 4 bases, with 12 bases between them. Per the germline V gene, CDR1 is SGHRS and CDR2 is YFSETQ. The CDR3 loop reads CASSLVGRGPDTQYF. The CDR3 DNA sequence: TGCGCCAGCAGCTTGGTCGGCAGGGGACCAGATACGCAGTATTTT.

The CDR3, as DNA: TGTGCCACCGCCGGGACAGCTAATTCACCCCTCCACTTT. Its protein is CATAGTANSPLHF. The V call is TRBV2, the J call TRBJ1-6; 7 nucleotides agree with TRBD1. CDR3 length: 13 amino acids. After removal of 10 bases from V and 6 bases from J, the junction contained 6 bases not matched to a gene. Germline CDR1 and CDR2: SNHLY and FYNNEI.

V gene TRBV29-1 combines with J gene TRBJ2-7; 11 bases are a match to TRBD1. The CDR3 sequence is 14 residues long. CDR1 is SQVTM and CDR2 is ANQGSEA in the germline V gene. The V gene end was trimmed by 5 bases and the J gene end by 7 bases; junction bases not matched to a gene: 10. Here the CDR3 reads CSVTLGTGGWEQYF. CDR3 DNA sequence: TGCAGCGTTACCCTCGGGACAGGGGGTTGGGAGCAGTACTTC.

This chain links TRBV21-1 with TRBJ2-5; TRBD2, the table's D call, lacks a check against the DNA. TRBV21-1 has pseudogene status. This CDR3 contains 18 residues. The CDR3 region is CASSKIGERVENQETQYF. The DNA of the CDR3 is TGTGCCAGCAGCAAAATCGGCGAGAGGGTTGAAAACCAAGAGACCCAGTACTTC.

The chain recombines TRBV18 with TRBJ1-5; 7 nucleotides agree with TRBD1. Germline-derived CDR1 and CDR2 are KGHSH and LQKENI. The CDR3 is 15 amino acids. With V trimmed by 3 bases and J by 4 bases, 6 bases remained unmatched. In DNA form, the CDR3 reads TGTGCCAGCTCACCGTCCGGGACAGCAAATCAGCCCCAGCATTTT. As protein: CASSPSGTANQPQHF.

This chain uses TRBV6-1 with TRBJ2-3, with D maybe TRBD1 (6 bases). The V end was cut by 2 bases, the J end by 4 bases, with 16 bases between. The CDR3 is made up of 16 amino acids. Germline V lookup: CDR1 MNHNS, CDR2 SASEGT. The CDR3 nucleotides are TGTGCCAGCAGTGAATCCGGTGGACAGTTAGCAGATACGCAGTATTTT. It encodes CASSESGGQLADTQYF.

The genes are TRBV24-1 and TRBJ2-2; 8 bases match TRBD1. V shed 3 bases, J shed 1 base, and the junction held 3 bases outside the gene matches. The CDR3 covers 16 residues. Germline V lookup: CDR1 KGHDR, CDR2 SFDVKD. CDR3 coding DNA: TGTGCCACCAGTGATCCGGGACAGGTGAACACCGGGGAGCTGTTTTTT. As protein: CATSDPGQVNTGELFF.

This clone occurred a few times. The chain employs TRBV29-1 and TRBJ1-5; possible D gene TRBD1, 6 bases. Germline V gene data show CDR1 as SQVTM and CDR2 as ANQGSEA. V was cut by 5 bases and J by 5 bases, with 13 bases left in between. The CDR3 runs to 13 residues. The CDR3 DNA is TGCAGCGTTCAACAGGGAGGGGATCAGCCCCAGCATTTT. Residues: CSVQQGGDQPQHF.

The V call is TRBV10-3, the J call TRBJ2-1; tentatively, D is TRBD2 (6 bases). The CDR3 is 16 residues long. The ends were cut back, 5 bases at V and 1 base at J, with 15 bases in the middle. CDR1 is ENHRY and CDR2 is SYGVKD in the germline V gene. The CDR3: CAISPPGRLSYNEQFF. Written as DNA, the CDR3 is TGTGCCATCAGTCCCCCGGGGAGGTTGTCCTACAATGAGCAGTTCTTC.

The chain joins TRBV5-5 to TRBJ1-2; 11 bases align to TRBD1. After removal of 5 bases from V and 3 bases from J, the junction contained 3 bases not matched to a gene. The CDR3 contains 14 residues. Germline V gene data show CDR1 as SGHKS and CDR2 as YYEKEE (reference sequence). CDR3 bases: TGTGCCAGCAGGCGGACAGGGGGCGACTATGGCTACACCTTC. This sequence encodes CASRRTGGDYGYTF.

J is TRBJ2-5 and V is TRBV3-1 (or the pseudogene TRBV3-2); D gene uncertain. CDR1 is LGHDT and CDR2 is YNNKEL in the germline V gene (reference sequence). CDR3 length: 14 residues. The ends were cut back, 3 bases at V and 1 base at J, with 9 bases in the middle. Written as DNA, the CDR3 is TGTGCCAGCAGCCACGTACAGCTCCAAGAGACCCAGTACTTC. It translates to CASSHVQLQETQYF.

The V and J genes are TRBV13 and TRBJ2-7, with 14 bases that match TRBD2. J gave up 4 bases and V 5 bases, and 10 bases lay outside the gene matches. Germline values: CDR1 PRHDT, CDR2 FYEKMQ (reference sequence). The CDR3 consists of 17 residues. CDR3 loop: CASSPYGTSGGHYEQYF. In DNA, the CDR3 is TGTGCCAGCAGCCCATACGGGACTAGCGGGGGACATTACGAGCAGTACTTC. Full variable domain (outside the CDR3, taken from reference TRBV13 and TRBJ2-7): AAGVIQSPRHLIKEKRETATLKCYPIPRHDTVYWYQQGPGQDPQFLISFYEKMQSDKGSIPDRFSAQQFSDYHSELNMSSLELGDSALYFCASSPYGTSGGHYEQYFGPGTRLTVT.

This clone appeared once. CDR3 loop: CASSFPGGTQYF. The CDR3 DNA reads TGTGCCAGCAGCTTCCCGGGGGGGACGCAGTATTTT. V is TRBV7-3 and J is TRBJ2-3; 8 bases fit TRBD2. CDR3 length: 12 residues. V shed 3 bases and J 9 bases; nucleotides not matched to a gene: 2. Germline V gives CDR1 SGHTA, CDR2 FQGTGA.

This sequence joins TRBV9 and TRBJ2-4; D may be TRBD2 (6 bases). This CDR3 has 16 amino acids. The germline V and J ends were trimmed by 2 bases and 3 bases, with 15 bases remaining between them. Germline V CDR1 and CDR2: SGDLS, YYNGEE. CDR3 coding DNA: TGTGCCAGCAGCGTCGGAGGGGATTTAGTCAAAAACATTCAGTACTTC. It is translated as CASSVGGDLVKNIQYF.

This clone showed up just once. The chain uses TRBV7-8 and TRBJ2-7, with D possibly being TRBD2 (6 bases). CDR1 and CDR2 from the germline V gene are SGHVS and FQNEAQ. V was clipped by 5 bases and J by 0 bases, with 17 bases between them. This CDR3 contains 16 residues. This CDR3 reads CASSRGAGRLSYEQYF. The CDR3 bases are TGTGCCAGCAGCCGAGGGGCGGGGCGCCTCTCCTACGAGCAGTACTTC.

J is TRBJ1-6 and V is TRBV30, with D possibly being TRBD1 (6 bases). CDR1 is GTSNPN, CDR2 SVGIG, per germline (reference sequence). V shed 5 bases and J shed 13 bases, with 21 bases lying between them. CDR3 length: 14 amino acids. The CDR3 protein is CAWALQGFNTPLHF. In DNA, the CDR3 is TGTGCCTGGGCACTACAGGGATTTAATACGCCCCTCCACTTT.

This chain uses TRBV5-3 with TRBJ1-3; possible D gene TRBD1, 6 bases. TRBV5-3 counts as an open reading frame of uncertain function. V was pared by 1 base and J by 0 bases, with 11 bases between. This CDR3 has 16 amino acids. In nucleotides, the CDR3 is TGTGCCAGAAGCTTGAAGGGGGGGTTCTCTGGAAACACCATATATTTT. This encodes CARSLKGGFSGNTIYF.

V is TRBV30 and J is TRBJ2-5, with D possibly TRBD2 on 7 matching bases. The CDR3 runs 14 residues. Germline V gives CDR1 GTSNPN, CDR2 SVGIG (reference sequence). The ends were cut back, 3 bases at V and 5 bases at J, with 16 bases in the middle. CDR3 amino acids: CAWSRRGGWETQYF. CDR3 in DNA: TGTGCCTGGAGCAGAAGGGGGGGCTGGGAGACCCAGTACTTC.

The J gene is TRBJ1-1, the V gene TRBV18; 10 nucleotides match TRBD1. CDR3 length: 16 amino acids. The germline gives CDR1 KGHSH, CDR2 LQKENI. Trimming at V came to 1 base and at J to 5 bases, leaving 7 bases not matched to a gene. CDR3 in amino acids: CASSPRMGQGRTEAFF. The CDR3 DNA is TGTGCCAGCTCACCACGTATGGGACAGGGGCGTACTGAAGCTTTCTTT.

This chain uses TRBV30 with TRBJ2-7, with D maybe TRBD1 (6 bases). Germline V CDR1 and CDR2: GTSNPN, SVGIG (reference sequence). V was pared by 0 bases and J by 6 bases, with 9 bases between. The CDR3 contains 12 residues. The CDR3 bases are TGTGCCTGGAGTGTCACAGGGACCGAGCAGTACTTC. Its translation: CAWSVTGTEQYF.

V and J are TRBV18 and TRBJ1-5; 10 bases fit TRBD1. V lost 3 bases, J lost 4 bases, and 6 bases stayed unmatched. The CDR3 covers 16 residues. Per the germline V gene, CDR1 is KGHSH and CDR2 is LQKENI. CDR3 residues: CASSPTGGAGNQPQHF. CDR3 bases: TGTGCCAGCTCACCGACAGGGGGCGCGGGTAATCAGCCCCAGCATTTT.